In this sample, the clone carrying this TCR beta chain turned up once. These data belong to a study of T cell changes during pregnancy in multiple sclerosis. This CDR3 is built from 13 residues. Trimming removed 6 bases at V and 8 bases at J, with 14 bases between. Per germline, CDR1 MDHEN and CDR2 SYDVKM. The repertoire was sequenced with immunoSEQ multiplex PCR; TCRdb's copy has only in-frame clones and lacks some. The sample contains about 24,000 clones, 86% of which appear only once. The J gene is TRBJ2-1, the V gene TRBV28; TRBD2 might be the D (5 bases). The source was CD8+ T cells from peripheral blood mononuclear cells, collected in the first trimester of pregnancy. The sequence was obtained from a female donor in good health, enrolled as a control in a pregnancy study. CDR3 in amino acids: CASSPTSFDEQFF. The CDR3 DNA reads as TGTGCCAGCAGCCCCACTAGTTTCGATGAGCAGTTCTTC. The entire variable domain, with the rest obtained from reference TRBV28 and TRBJ2-1, is as follows: DVKVTQSSRYLVKRTGEKVFLECVQDMDHENMFWYRQDPGLGLRLIYFSYDVKMKEKGDIPEGYSVSREKKERFSLILESASTNQTSMYLCASSPTSFDEQFFGPGTRLTVL.